The 8 T cell receptor beta chains reported below all come from one sample, sequenced in a study of shared clonotypes between healthy human individuals. Repertoires were generated with immunoSEQ multiplex PCR, while TCRdb's copy carries only in-frame clones and drops some. Altogether roughly 1,500,000 clones are present, 95% to 99% being singletons, with the ten largest covering around 0.47%. Material for sequencing was naive CD4+ T cells sorted from blood. The sample's subset: CD45RA+ positively selected. The receptors were gathered from a man younger than 45 in good health.

Concerning this clone: The same CDR3 is also encoded by other DNA sequences in this sample. V usage is TRBV5-1 and J usage is TRBJ2-7, with 7 positions matching TRBD1. CDR3 size: 14 residues. V trimming: 1 base; J trimming: 3 bases; junction bases outside the gene matches: 4. Germline assignment: CDR1 SGHRS and CDR2 YFSETQ. In DNA, the CDR3 is TGCGCCAGCAGCTTGAAGGGGGCTCTCTACGAGCAGTACTTC. Amino acids: CASSLKGALYEQYF.

The chain links TRBV5-4 to TRBJ2-7; 7 bases are a match to TRBD2. CDR1 is SGHNT and CDR2 is YYREEE in the germline V gene (reference sequence). The length of the CDR3 is 13 residues. The junction had 1 base not matched to a gene; V was cut back by 2 bases and J by 2 bases. The CDR3 DNA reads TGTGCCAGCAGCTTTGGACTAGCCTACGAGCAGTACTTC. It yields the protein CASSFGLAYEQYF.

The gene calls are TRBV10-3 and TRBJ2-1; 8 bases are shared with TRBD2. This CDR3 is 19 amino acids long. CDR1 and CDR2 (germline): ENHRY, SYGVKD. Trimming took 2 bases from V and 3 from J; bases not matched to a gene: 15. This CDR3 reads CAISEPTSETTPVYNEQFF. The CDR3 coding sequence is TGTGCCATCAGTGAGCCGACTAGCGAGACTACCCCGGTCTACAATGAGCAGTTCTTC.

This clone was counted once. The V and J genes are TRBV5-1 and TRBJ2-3; maybe TRBD2 (5 bases). Trimming pared 4 bases from V and 5 bases from J, leaving 11 bases between. The CDR3 sequence is 13 residues long. CDR1 and CDR2 from the germline V gene are SGHRS and YFSETQ. The CDR3 is CASSPLEVDTQYF. The CDR3, as DNA: TGCGCCAGCAGCCCCTTGGAGGTAGATACGCAGTATTTT.

Of note for this clone: At the DNA level, this CDR3 is encoded by other sequences in the same sample as well. J is TRBJ1-2 and V is TRBV18; D remains ambiguous. Trimming cost V 1 base and J 4 bases, with 10 bases left between them. The CDR3 covers 14 residues. Germline V gene sequence: CDR1 KGHSH, CDR2 LQKENI. In nucleotides, the CDR3 is TGTGCCAGCTCACCACAAGGACGCGGCTATGGCTACACCTTC. Encoded protein: CASSPQGRGYGYTF.

The rearrangement joins TRBV6-6 to TRBJ2-7; the D is unclear. The ends were cut back, 7 bases at V and 1 base at J, with 8 bases in the middle. CDR3 length: 12 amino acids. CDR1 and CDR2 (germline): MNHNY, SVGAGI (reference sequence). Written as DNA, the CDR3 is TGTGCCAGCAATGACCGTTCCTACGAGCAGTACTTC. This codes for CASNDRSYEQYF.

This chain connects TRBV19 to TRBJ1-4; D is unclear. This CDR3 is built from 15 residues. Germline lookup yields CDR1 LNHDA and CDR2 SQIVND (reference sequence). V dropped 1 base and J dropped 4 bases, with 10 bases sitting between them. CDR3 residues: CASSIGAGSNEKLFF. The CDR3 DNA reads as TGTGCCAGTAGTATAGGGGCGGGGAGTAATGAAAAACTGTTTTTT.

V is TRBV10-3 and J is TRBJ1-5; the D gene is possibly TRBD1 (5 bases). This CDR3 is built from 13 residues. The germline V and J ends were trimmed by 8 bases and 0 bases, with 8 bases remaining between them. The V gene's germline CDR1 is ENHRY and CDR2 SYGVKD. CDR3 amino acids: CAIRQFSNQPQHF. The CDR3 nucleotides read TGTGCCATCCGACAGTTTAGCAATCAGCCCCAGCATTTT.